A single sample is the source of the 10 T cell receptor beta chains below, sequenced in a study of cytomegalovirus exposure and HLA in healthy donors. The study ran its PCR with 60 Vbeta and 13 Jbeta primers. The data were produced by immunoSEQ multiplex PCR, yet TCRdb's version contains in-frame clones alone and is incomplete. There are about 140,000 clones in the sample; over 75% occur only once, and 0.45% to 0.55% lies in the top ten. Sequencing used PBMCs. The receptors originated from a woman in her forties in good health and CMV-seronegative.

This sequence joins TRBV4-3 and TRBJ2-7; 8 bases match TRBD2. The junction had 16 bases not matched to a gene; V was cut back by 0 bases and J by 6 bases. The CDR3 length is 18 residues. The V gene's germline CDR1 is LGHNA and CDR2 YSLEER. CDR3 DNA: TGCGCCAGCAGCCAAGATTATTGGCAGGGACTAGTTGTAAGCGAGCAGTACTTC. It yields the protein CASSQDYWQGLVVSEQYF.

The chain links TRBV29-1 to TRBJ2-1, with 10 bases fitting TRBD2. CDR1 is SQVTM, CDR2 ANQGSEA, per germline. V shed 4 bases and J 5 bases; nucleotides not matched to a gene: 5. There are 14 residues in the CDR3. In DNA form, the CDR3 reads TGCAGCGTTGTCCCTAGCGGGAGAGACAATGAGCAGTTCTTC. Residues: CSVVPSGRDNEQFF.

The chain combines TRBV7-9 with TRBJ2-7; 9 bases fit TRBD1. Looked up from germline, CDR1 is SEHNR and CDR2 is FQNEAQ (reference sequence). This CDR3 is built from 13 residues. Germline trimming cut 4 bases from V and 4 bases from J; bases unmatched to any gene: 2. The chain's CDR3 is CASSYDRGYEQYF. Here the CDR3 DNA reads TGTGCCAGCAGCTATGACAGGGGGTACGAGCAGTACTTC. The full variable domain, rest sourced from reference TRBV7-9 and TRBJ2-7, is DTGVSQNPRHKITKRGQNVTFRCDPISEHNRLYWYRQTLGQGPEFLTYFQNEAQLEKSRLLSDRFSAERPKGSFSTLEIQRTEQGDSAMYLCASSYDRGYEQYFGPGTRLTVT.

J is TRBJ2-7 and V is TRBV11-2; D is uncertain. CDR1 is SGHAT and CDR2 is FQNNGV in the germline V gene. The V and J ends lost 2 bases and 3 bases respectively, with 5 bases between them. The CDR3 consists of 12 residues. This CDR3 is CASSLQFYEQYF. For the CDR3, the DNA is TGTGCCAGCAGCTTACAGTTCTACGAGCAGTACTTC.

This chain connects TRBV6-5 to TRBJ2-6; D ambiguous. The V end was cut by 2 bases, the J end by 2 bases, with 7 bases between. The CDR3 covers 15 residues. Germline CDR1 is MNHEY and CDR2 is SVGAGI. The chain's CDR3 is CASSYPQTGANVLTF. DNA for the CDR3: TGTGCCAGCAGTTACCCCCAGACTGGGGCCAACGTCCTGACTTTC.

This rearrangement joins TRBV7-3 to TRBJ2-1, with a weak D call TRBD1 (5 bases). The CDR3 covers 12 residues. Per germline, CDR1 SGHTA and CDR2 FQGTGA. V dropped 4 bases and J dropped 5 bases, with 6 bases sitting between them. The CDR3 loop reads CASSSTDNEQFF. The CDR3 DNA follows: TGTGCCAGCAGCTCGACAGACAATGAGCAGTTCTTC. The whole variable domain, filled in from reference TRBV7-3 and TRBJ2-1, reads GAGVSQTPSNKVTEKGKYVELRCDPISGHTALYWYRQSLGQGPEFLIYFQGTGAADDSGLPNDRFFAVRPEGSVSTLKIQRTERGDSAVYLCASSSTDNEQFFGPGTRLTVL.

V gene TRBV7-9 combines with J gene TRBJ2-7, with a weak D call TRBD1 (6 bases). V was pared by 1 base and J by 0 bases, with 13 bases between. Germline CDR1 SEHNR, CDR2 FQNEAQ (reference sequence). The CDR3 runs 16 residues. CDR3 sequence: CASSLGVGDTSYEQYF. CDR3 nucleotide sequence: TGTGCCAGCAGCTTAGGGGTCGGGGACACCTCCTACGAGCAGTACTTC.

This clone has more than one count but fewer than ten. The chain employs TRBV19 and TRBJ2-1; TRBD2 might be the D (5 bases). Germline CDR1 LNHDA, CDR2 SQIVND (reference sequence). The CDR3 sequence is 12 residues long. Trimming removed 5 bases at V and 12 bases at J, with 14 bases between. The CDR3 DNA follows: TGTGCCAGTAGTTCTGCGGGTATCGGGCAGTTCTTC. Translated: CASSSAGIGQFF.

The chain has TRBV5-1 and TRBJ2-7; TRBD2 agrees at 7 bases. The length of the CDR3 is 15 residues. Germline CDR1 SGHRS, CDR2 YFSETQ. Trimming took 0 bases from V and 2 from J; bases not matched to a gene: 5. The CDR3 region is CASSLDGGVPYEQYF. The CDR3 DNA sequence: TGCGCCAGCAGCTTGGATGGGGGGGTCCCCTACGAGCAGTACTTC.

Only one count was recorded for this clone. The chain employs TRBV5-1 and TRBJ1-5; 8 positions agree with TRBD1. The CDR3 is 15 amino acids. V dropped 0 bases and J dropped 8; count of bases not matched to a gene: 7. Germline V lookup: CDR1 SGHRS, CDR2 YFSETQ. The CDR3 reads CASSLGTGQGEPQHF. CDR3 DNA sequence: TGCGCCAGCAGCTTGGGGACAGGGCAAGGGGAGCCCCAGCATTTT.